The entry below gives a single T cell receptor (beta chain) sequence along with its context. The source of the sample is a study of cytomegalovirus exposure and HLA in healthy donors. This CDR3 has 14 amino acids. Germline assignment: CDR1 SGHAT and CDR2 FQNNGV. V lost 5 bases to trimming and J lost 5 bases, with 15 bases between them. Vbeta (60) and Jbeta (13) primers were used in the PCR. Libraries were prepared by immunoSEQ multiplex PCR; TCRdb keeps only in-frame clonotypes and omits some of them. The sample records 75,000 to 80,000 clones, under 80% being singletons. The specimen sequenced was PBMCs. This sequence originates from a man aged 60 to 69 in good health and CMV-seropositive. The V and J genes are TRBV11-2 and TRBJ1-1, with a possible D match to TRBD1 (6 bases). CDR3 DNA sequence: TGTGCCAGCAGCCTCCTCGAGGGGGAGACTGAAGCTTTCTTT. Its translation: CASSLLEGETEAFF.